This TCR beta chain appears in the sequencing data of a study of read filtering for tumor transcriptome and immune sequencing. The library was built from 400 ng RNA with molecular barcoded adaptors for alpha/delta and beta/gamma chains. TCRdb re-called the reads through MiXCR, storing one row per CDR3 protein. Of 94,000 or so distinct CDR3 sequences listed, approximately 13% are singletons. This clonotype appeared a few times. Antigen specificity is unknown. General study results and limits: Without single-read clonotypes, shared clonotype proportions correlated more between IR-seq and RNA-seq.

Per the germline V gene, CDR1 is SEHNR and CDR2 is FQNEAQ (reference sequence). The length of the CDR3 is 15 residues. Trimming shortened V by 4 bases and J by 6 bases, and 15 bases separated the two germline ends. The chain joins TRBV7-9 to TRBJ2-2; possibly TRBD1 for D (6 bases). The sample taken for sequencing was a population of CD138-negative cells sorted from bone marrow. This TCR was recovered from a donor at least 40 years old with multiple myeloma. The CDR3 DNA follows: TGTGCCAGCAGCTCCTTCGCTCACAGGGCCGGGGAGCTGTTTTTT. Protein sequence: CASSSFAHRAGELFF.